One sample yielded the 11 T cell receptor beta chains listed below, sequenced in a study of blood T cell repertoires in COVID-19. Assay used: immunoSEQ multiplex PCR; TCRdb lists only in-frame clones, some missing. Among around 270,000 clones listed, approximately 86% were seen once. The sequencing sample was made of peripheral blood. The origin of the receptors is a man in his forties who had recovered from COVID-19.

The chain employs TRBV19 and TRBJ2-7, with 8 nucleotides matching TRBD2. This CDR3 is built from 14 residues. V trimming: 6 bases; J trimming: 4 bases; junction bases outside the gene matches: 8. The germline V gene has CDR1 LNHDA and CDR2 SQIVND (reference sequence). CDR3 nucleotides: TGTGCCAGTAGCCTCGGGATAGCGGGGTACGAGCAGTACTTC. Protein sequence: CASSLGIAGYEQYF.

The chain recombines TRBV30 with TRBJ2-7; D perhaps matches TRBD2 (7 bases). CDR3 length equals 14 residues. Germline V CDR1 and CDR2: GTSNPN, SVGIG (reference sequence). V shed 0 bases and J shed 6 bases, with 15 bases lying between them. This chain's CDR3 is CAWSVVAGAVEQYF. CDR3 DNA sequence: TGTGCCTGGAGTGTAGTCGCGGGGGCGGTCGAGCAGTACTTC.

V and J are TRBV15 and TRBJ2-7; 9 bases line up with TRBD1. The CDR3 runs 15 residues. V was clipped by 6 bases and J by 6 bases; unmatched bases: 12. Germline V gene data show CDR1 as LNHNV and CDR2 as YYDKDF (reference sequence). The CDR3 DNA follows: TGTGCCACCAGGGAAGGACAACGGACAGGGGCCGAGCAGTACTTC. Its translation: CATREGQRTGAEQYF. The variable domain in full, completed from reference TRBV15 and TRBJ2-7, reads DAMVIQNPRYQVTQFGKPVTLSCSQTLNHNVMYWYQQKSSQAPKLLFHYYDKDFNNEADTPDNFQSRRPNTSFCFLDIRSPGLGDTAMYLCATREGQRTGAEQYFGPGTRLTVT.

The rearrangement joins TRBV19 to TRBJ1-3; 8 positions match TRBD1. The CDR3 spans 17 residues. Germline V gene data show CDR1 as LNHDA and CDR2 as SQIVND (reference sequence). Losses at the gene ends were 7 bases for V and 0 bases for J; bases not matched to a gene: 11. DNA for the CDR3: TGTGCCAGTACCACTACTCTGGGACAGGTCTCTGGAAACACCATATATTTT. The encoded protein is CASTTTLGQVSGNTIYF. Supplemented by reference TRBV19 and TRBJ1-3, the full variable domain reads DGGITQSPKYLFRKEGQNVTLSCEQNLNHDAMYWYRQDPGQGLRLIYYSQIVNDFQKGDIAEGYSVSREKKESFPLTVTSAQKNPTAFYLCASTTTLGQVSGNTIYFGEGSWLTVV.

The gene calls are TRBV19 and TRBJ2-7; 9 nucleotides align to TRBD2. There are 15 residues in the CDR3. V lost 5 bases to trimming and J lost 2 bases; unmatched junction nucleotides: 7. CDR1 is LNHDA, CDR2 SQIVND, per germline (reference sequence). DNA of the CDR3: TGTGCCAGTAGTCTACGCGGGGGGGAGACCTACGAGCAGTACTTC. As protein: CASSLRGGETYEQYF.

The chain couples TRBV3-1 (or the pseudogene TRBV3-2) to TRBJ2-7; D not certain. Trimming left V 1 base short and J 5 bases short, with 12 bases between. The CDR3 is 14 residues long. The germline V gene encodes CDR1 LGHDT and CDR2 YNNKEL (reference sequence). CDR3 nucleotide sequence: TGTGCCAGCAGCCAAGGAGGAGTTTCCAACGAGCAGTACTTC. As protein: CASSQGGVSNEQYF.

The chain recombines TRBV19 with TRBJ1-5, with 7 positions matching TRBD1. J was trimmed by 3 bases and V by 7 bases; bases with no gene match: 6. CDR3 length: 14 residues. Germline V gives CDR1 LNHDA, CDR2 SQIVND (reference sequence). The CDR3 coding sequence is TGTGCCAGTACCCAGACAGGGATCAATCAGCCCCAGCATTTT. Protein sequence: CASTQTGINQPQHF. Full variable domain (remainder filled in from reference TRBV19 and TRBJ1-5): DGGITQSPKYLFRKEGQNVTLSCEQNLNHDAMYWYRQDPGQGLRLIYYSQIVNDFQKGDIAEGYSVSREKKESFPLTVTSAQKNPTAFYLCASTQTGINQPQHFGDGTRLSIL.

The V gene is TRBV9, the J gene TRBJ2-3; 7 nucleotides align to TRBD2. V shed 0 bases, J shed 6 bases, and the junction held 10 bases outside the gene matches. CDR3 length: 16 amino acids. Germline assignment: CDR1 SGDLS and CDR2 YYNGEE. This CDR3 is CASSVAPTSWYDTQYF. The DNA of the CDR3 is TGTGCCAGCAGCGTAGCCCCGACTAGCTGGTACGATACGCAGTATTTT.

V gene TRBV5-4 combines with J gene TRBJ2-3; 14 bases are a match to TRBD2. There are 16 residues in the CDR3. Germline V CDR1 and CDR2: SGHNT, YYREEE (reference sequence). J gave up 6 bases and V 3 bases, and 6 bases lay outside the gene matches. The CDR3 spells CASSSGLAGVYDTQYF. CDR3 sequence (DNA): TGTGCCAGCAGCTCGGGACTAGCGGGAGTGTACGATACGCAGTATTTT.

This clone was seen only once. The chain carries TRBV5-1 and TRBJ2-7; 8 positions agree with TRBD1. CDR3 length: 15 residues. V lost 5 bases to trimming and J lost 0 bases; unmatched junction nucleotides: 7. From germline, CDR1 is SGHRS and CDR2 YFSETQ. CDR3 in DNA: TGCGCCAGCAGAGAGCAGGGGGCTAGCTCCTACGAGCAGTACTTC. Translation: CASREQGASSYEQYF.

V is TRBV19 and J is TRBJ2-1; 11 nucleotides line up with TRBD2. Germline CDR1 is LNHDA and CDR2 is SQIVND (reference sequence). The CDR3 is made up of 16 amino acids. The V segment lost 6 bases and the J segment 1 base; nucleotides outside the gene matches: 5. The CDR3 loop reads CASSVRTSGSYNEQFF. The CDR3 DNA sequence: TGTGCCAGTAGCGTCCGGACTAGCGGGTCCTACAATGAGCAGTTCTTC. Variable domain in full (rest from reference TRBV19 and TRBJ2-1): DGGITQSPKYLFRKEGQNVTLSCEQNLNHDAMYWYRQDPGQGLRLIYYSQIVNDFQKGDIAEGYSVSREKKESFPLTVTSAQKNPTAFYLCASSVRTSGSYNEQFFGPGTRLTVL.